This T cell receptor (beta chain) came from a study of OX40 agonist ivuxolimab in advanced cancers. General study points: The antigens recognized by the expanded peripheral T cells, that is their antigen specificity, were not determined. Nonresponders included some who also had low normalized T-cell clonal expansion. Expanded clones were, on average, more numerous among CD8+ T cells than CD4+.

TCRdb's copy holds only in-frame clones and misses some; the assay was immunoSEQ multiplex PCR. The sample gives under 80,000 clones, around 91% of which show up once; approximately 1.8% is in the top ten. This clone was observed a single time. Its antigen is currently unknown. The length of the CDR3 is 12 residues. Germline values: CDR1 MNHGY, CDR2 SAAAGT. Trimming stripped 5 bases from V and 7 bases from J, with 9 bases between. This sequence joins TRBV6-8 and TRBJ1-5; D uncertain. This TCR derives from an adult with an advanced solid tumor such as melanoma, head and neck, liver or kidney cancer. The sequencing used CD4+ or CD8+ T cells sorted from blood, collected in a trial of the OX40 agonist ivuxolimab. The CDR3 DNA follows: TGTGCCAGCAGTCCTGATCCGCAGCCCCAGCATTTT. This sequence encodes CASSPDPQPQHF.